The sequence of this TCR beta chain was determined in a study of cytomegalovirus exposure and HLA in healthy donors. Findings and limits, study-wide: It was reported that the classifier diagnosed cytomegalovirus status with high specificity and sensitivity in both the original and validation cohorts. Most TCR sequences were rare, but some public TCRs occurred in many donors. Analyses of presence/absence relied on an assumption of roughly uniform sequencing depth across donors.

Amplification used 60 Vbeta primers and 13 Jbeta primers. Profiling relied on immunoSEQ multiplex PCR, and the TCRdb table lists in-frame clones only, not all of them. The table records around 130,000 clones, 80% of them present only once. As to this clone: The antigen is not known.

In germline, CDR1 is MNHEY, CDR2 SMNVEV (reference sequence). V lost 6 bases to trimming and J lost 6 bases; unmatched junction nucleotides: 4. The CDR3 runs to 13 residues. Though nominally healthy at sampling, donors likely had unrecorded immune exposures. What was sequenced was PBMCs. The rearrangement links TRBV27 to TRBJ1-5; TRBD1 aligns across 8 bases. This receptor was taken from a man aged 35-49 years in good health and CMV-seronegative. CDR3 sequence reads: CASRTGVRQPQHF. In DNA, the CDR3 is TGTGCCAGCAGGACAGGGGTGCGTCAGCCCCAGCATTTT.